Listed below are T cell receptor beta chains from one sample, sequenced in a study of cytomegalovirus exposure and HLA in healthy donors. Using immunoSEQ multiplex PCR, the repertoire was profiled, and TCRdb retains in-frame clones only, with some absent. Its listing shows around 100,000 clones. The specimen sequenced was PBMCs. These receptors all stem from a man between 45 and 60 years old in good health and CMV-seronegative. The CDR3 runs from the conserved cysteine through the conserved F or W. A D gene is named only where the DNA matches it firmly.

v_gene	d_gene	j_gene	len	CDR3nt	CDR3aa
TRBV5-6	TRBD2	TRBJ2-3	16	TGTGCCAGCAGCTTGGGAGCTAGCGGGGGGTATGGTACGCAGTATTTT	CASSLGASGGYGTQYF
TRBV6-6	TRBD1	TRBJ2-6	15	TGTGCCAGCAGTCAGGGGGCGGAAGGGGCCAACGTCCTGACTTTC	CASSQGAEGANVLTF
TRBV7-3	TRBD1	TRBJ2-2	15	TGTGCCAGCAGCCTCGACAGGGTAGACACCGGGGAGCTGTTTTTT	CASSLDRVDTGELFF
TRBV4-3	NA	TRBJ1-6	17	TGCGCCAGCAGCCAAGCAGAATGGCCCTCCTATAATTCACCCCTCCACTTT	CASSQAEWPSYNSPLHF
TRBV5-1	NA	TRBJ2-7	15	TGCGCCAGCAGCTTGGCAGGGGATAGGACCTACGAGCAGTACTTC	CASSLAGDRTYEQYF
TRBV14	NA	TRBJ2-1	14	TGTGCCAGCAGCCAACGTGGGAGAATTGGTGAGCAGTTCTTC	CASSQRGRIGEQFF
TRBV4-1	NA	TRBJ1-2	12	TGCGCCAGCAGCCAGGGCCTCTATGGCTACACCTTC	CASSQGLYGYTF
TRBV19	NA	TRBJ1-1	13	TGTGCCAGTAGTATGGTCGACGGGACTGAAGCTTTCTTT	CASSMVDGTEAFF
TRBV11-3	NA	TRBJ1-3	15	TGTGCCAGCAGCCCCCGATGGACAGCTGGAAACACCATATATTTT	CASSPRWTAGNTIYF
TRBV5-1	TRBD1	TRBJ2-1	13	TGCGCCAGCAGCCTATCGACAGGGGGAGGTCAGTTCTTC	CASSLSTGGGQFF
TRBV6-5	TRBD1	TRBJ2-7	14	TGTGCCAGCAGTTACTCGGAGGACAGGCAAAAGCAGTACTTC	CASSYSEDRQKQYF
TRBV2	TRBD2	TRBJ2-1	14	TGTGCCAGCCGCTCCGGACTAGCGTACAATGAGCAGTTCTTC	CASRSGLAYNEQFF
TRBV19	NA	TRBJ1-2	13	TGTGCCAGTAGAACACAGGATAACTATGGCTACACCTTC	CASRTQDNYGYTF
TRBV29-1	NA	TRBJ2-7	13	TGCAGCGCCACGACTCTGCGGGGCTACGAGCAGTACTTC	CSATTLRGYEQYF
TRBV30	NA	TRBJ2-7	13	TGTGCCTGGAGTGGTACGGACAACTACGAGCAGTACTTC	CAWSGTDNYEQYF
TRBV6-1	NA	TRBJ1-4	15	TGTGCCAGCAGTGAAGCTGGGGGGAAGAATGAAAAACTGTTTTTT	CASSEAGGKNEKLFF
TRBV5-1	NA	TRBJ1-2	14	TGCGCCAGCAGCCTGATGACAGGCAACTATGGCTACACCTTC	CASSLMTGNYGYTF
TRBV7-9	NA	TRBJ1-1	12	TGTGCCAGCAGCTTGGAGGCGGTGGTAGCTTTCTTT	CASSLEAVVAFF
TRBV18	NA	TRBJ1-2	14	TGTGCCAGCTCACCTTTGGACAGTAACTATGGCTACACCTTC	CASSPLDSNYGYTF
TRBV2	NA	TRBJ2-1	14	TGTGCCAGCAAAGGCGGGCCTAGAAGCGGTGAGCAGTTCTTC	CASKGGPRSGEQFF
TRBV9	NA	TRBJ2-3	15	TGTGCCAGCAGCGTAGAGGGGCACGACACAGATACGCAGTATTTT	CASSVEGHDTDTQYF
TRBV2	NA	TRBJ2-5	13	TGTGCCAGCAGTGTAAGGGGCCAAGAGACCCAGTACTTC	CASSVRGQETQYF
TRBV6-1	NA	TRBJ1-1	15	TGTGCCAGCAGTGAAGGACAGGTGACGAACACTGAAGCTTTCTTT	CASSEGQVTNTEAFF
TRBV14	TRBD2	TRBJ2-7	15	TGTGCCAGCAGCCAAGGGGCGGGAGCTTACTACGAGCAGTACTTC	CASSQGAGAYYEQYF
TRBV6-6	NA	TRBJ2-3	12	TGTGCCAGCAGAAACAGAGCAGATACGCAGTATTTT	CASRNRADTQYF
TRBV29-1	NA	TRBJ2-7	15	TGCAGCGTGATTTATAGTACAGGCGGCCAATACGAGCAGTACTTC	CSVIYSTGGQYEQYF
TRBV2	NA	TRBJ1-5	13	TGTGCCAGCACCCGACAACTCAATCAGCCCCAGCATTTT	CASTRQLNQPQHF
TRBV7-9	NA	TRBJ1-2	14	TGTGCCAGCAGCTTAGGGACAGCTAACTATGGCTACACCTTC	CASSLGTANYGYTF
TRBV5-6	NA	TRBJ2-4	15	TGTGCCAGCAGCTTCCAGGGCTTAGCCAAAAACATTCAGTACTTC	CASSFQGLAKNIQYF
TRBV7-9	NA	TRBJ2-3	15	TGTGCCAGCAGCTTAGGGGCTACAGGGCCAGATACGCAGTATTTT	CASSLGATGPDTQYF
TRBV7-2	TRBD1	TRBJ1-5	14	TGTGCCAGCAGCCCTGGACAGGCCCATCAGCCCCAGCATTTT	CASSPGQAHQPQHF
TRBV19	NA	TRBJ2-4	15	TGTGCCAGTAGTATAGAAGTTCGGAGCAAAAACATTCAGTACTTC	CASSIEVRSKNIQYF
TRBV4-3	TRBD1	TRBJ2-1	14	TGCGCCAGCAGCCCCCACGATTCGACAGGGGAGCAGTTCTTC	CASSPHDSTGEQFF
TRBV4-2	TRBD1	TRBJ1-3	17	TGTGCCAGCAGCCAAGCCCAGGGGACAGGGCTCGGAAACACCATATATTTT	CASSQAQGTGLGNTIYF
TRBV30	NA	TRBJ2-7	11	TGTGCCTGGACCCACTCCTACGAGCAGTACTTC	CAWTHSYEQYF
TRBV7-6	TRBD1	TRBJ1-1	16	TGTGCCAGCAGCTCGCGCCCGGGACAGGGGATAACTGAAGCTTTCTTT	CASSSRPGQGITEAFF
TRBV12-5	TRBD2	TRBJ2-3	14	TGTGCTAGTGGTATCGGGGGGATCACAGATACGCAGTATTTT	CASGIGGITDTQYF
TRBV19	NA	TRBJ2-7	14	TGTGCCAGTAGTATAGTCGCAGAAACCTACGAGCAGTACTTC	CASSIVAETYEQYF
TRBV6-5	TRBD1	TRBJ1-1	13	TGTGCCAGCAGTTACCGAGACAGGGATCAAGCTTTCTTT	CASSYRDRDQAFF
TRBV7-8	TRBD2	TRBJ2-7	15	TGTGCCAGCAGCTCTAGCGGGAGCGCTTTTTACGAGCAGTACTTC	CASSSSGSAFYEQYF
TRBV19	TRBD2	TRBJ2-1	14	TGTGCCAGTAGTCCGTTTTCCGCGGGAGTGGAGCAGTTCTTC	CASSPFSAGVEQFF
TRBV7-2	TRBD1	TRBJ1-5	15	TGTGCCAGCAGCGGGACAGGGGGAGCAATCAGCCCCCAGCATTTT	CASSGTGGAISPQHF
TRBV5-1	TRBD1	TRBJ2-1	16	TGCGCCAGCAGCTTGGGTCGTGGACAGGGTTCGAATGAGCAGTTCTTC	CASSLGRGQGSNEQFF
TRBV29-1	NA	TRBJ2-7	12	TGCAGCGTTATGTCAGGGGCATCCCAGCAGTACTTC	CSVMSGASQQYF
TRBV7-9	TRBD1	TRBJ1-2	12	TGTGCCAGCCTGGGACAGGACTATGGCTACACCTTC	CASLGQDYGYTF
TRBV6-6	NA	TRBJ1-5	16	TGTGCCAGCAGTTACACCCCCGGTTATAGCAATCAGCCCCAGCATTTT	CASSYTPGYSNQPQHF
TRBV19	TRBD1	TRBJ1-5	16	TGTGCCAGTAGTACCACCGGGACAGGGATAAATCAGCCCCAGCATTTT	CASSTTGTGINQPQHF
TRBV2	TRBD2	TRBJ2-3	16	TGTGCCAGCAGCAGAAAGACTAGCGGGAGTACAGATACGCAGTATTTT	CASSRKTSGSTDTQYF
TRBV7-2	NA	TRBJ1-1	15	TGTGCCAGCAGCTTAGGTCCGGACAGAAACACTGAAGCTTTCTTT	CASSLGPDRNTEAFF